This T cell receptor (beta chain) stems from a study of beta chain features in type 1 diabetes. General observations from the study: For Type 1 diabetes patients, all four CD4+ subsets carried TCRB CDR3s that were moderately but significantly shorter.

Expressed TCRB transcripts were sequenced because the isolated RNA had all been reverse transcribed beforehand. TCRdb keeps only in-frame clones here, not all; method: immunoSEQ multiplex PCR. The sample shows 200,000 to 300,000 clones, about a fifth of them seen only once. Turning to this clone: Its antigen is unidentified.

This CDR3 spans 15 amino acids. The germline V gene encodes CDR1 MNHNY and CDR2 SVGAGI (reference sequence). V lost 7 bases, J lost 0 bases, and 14 bases lay in between. The sequenced material came from naive CD4+ T cells from blood. This TCR was sampled from a woman between 40 and 50 years old with type 1 diabetes. V usage is TRBV6-6 and J usage is TRBJ2-3; D call uncertain. CDR3 protein: CASTHGGPSTDTQYF. The CDR3 region has the DNA TGTGCCAGCACACACGGTGGGCCTAGCACAGATACGCAGTATTTT.